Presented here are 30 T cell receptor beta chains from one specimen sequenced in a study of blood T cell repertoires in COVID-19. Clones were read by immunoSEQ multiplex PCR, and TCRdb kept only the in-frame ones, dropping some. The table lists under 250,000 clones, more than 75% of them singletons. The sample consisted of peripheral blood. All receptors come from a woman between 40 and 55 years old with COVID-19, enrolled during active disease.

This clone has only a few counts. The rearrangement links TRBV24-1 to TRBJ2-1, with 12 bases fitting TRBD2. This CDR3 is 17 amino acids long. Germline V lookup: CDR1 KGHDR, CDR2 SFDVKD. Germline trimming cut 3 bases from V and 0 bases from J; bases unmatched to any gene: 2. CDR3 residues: CATSDATSGSSYNEQFF. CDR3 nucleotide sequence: TGTGCCACCAGTGATGCGACTAGCGGGAGCTCCTACAATGAGCAGTTCTTC.

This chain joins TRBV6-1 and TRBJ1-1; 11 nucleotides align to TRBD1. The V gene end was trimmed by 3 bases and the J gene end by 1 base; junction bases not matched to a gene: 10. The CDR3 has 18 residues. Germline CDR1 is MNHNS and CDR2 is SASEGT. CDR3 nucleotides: TGTGCCAGCAGTGACGGTTGGACAGGGGGCCGGCAGAACACTGAAGCTTTCTTT. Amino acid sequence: CASSDGWTGGRQNTEAFF.

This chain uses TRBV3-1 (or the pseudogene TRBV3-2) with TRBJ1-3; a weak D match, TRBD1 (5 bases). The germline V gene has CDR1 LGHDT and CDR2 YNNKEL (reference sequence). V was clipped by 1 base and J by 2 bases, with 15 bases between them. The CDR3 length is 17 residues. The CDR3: CASSQAGVVFPGNTIYF. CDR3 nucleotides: TGTGCCAGCAGCCAAGCGGGGGTGGTATTTCCTGGAAACACCATATATTTT.

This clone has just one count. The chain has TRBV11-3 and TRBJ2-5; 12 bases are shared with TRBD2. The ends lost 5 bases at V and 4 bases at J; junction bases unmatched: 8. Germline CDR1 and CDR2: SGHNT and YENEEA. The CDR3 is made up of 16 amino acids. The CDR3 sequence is CASSEGLAGGLETQYF. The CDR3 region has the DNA TGTGCCAGCAGCGAGGGGCTAGCGGGGGGGCTAGAGACCCAGTACTTC.

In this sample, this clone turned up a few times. The CDR3 DNA sequence: TGTGCCAGCAGTACAGACTGGGGAGGGGCCAGCAATCAGCCCCAGCATTTT. Translated: CASSTDWGGASNQPQHF. This rearrangement joins TRBV6-2 or TRBV6-3 to TRBJ1-5; D perhaps matches TRBD1 (5 bases). Trimming left V 5 bases short and J 1 base short, with 18 bases between. The CDR3 is 17 amino acids. Germline loops: CDR1 MNHEY, CDR2 SVGEGT.

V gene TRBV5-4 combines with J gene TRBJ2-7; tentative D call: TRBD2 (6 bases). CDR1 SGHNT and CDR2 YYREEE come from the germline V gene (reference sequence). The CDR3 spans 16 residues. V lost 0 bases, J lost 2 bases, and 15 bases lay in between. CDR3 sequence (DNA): TGTGCCAGCAGCTTGGCCGGAGGAGGGATCGCCTACGAGCAGTACTTC. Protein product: CASSLAGGGIAYEQYF.

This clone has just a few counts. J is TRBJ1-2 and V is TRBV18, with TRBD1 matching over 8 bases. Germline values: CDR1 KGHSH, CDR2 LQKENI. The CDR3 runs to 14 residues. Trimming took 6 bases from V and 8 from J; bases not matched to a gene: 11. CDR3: CASSLGTGAEGYTF. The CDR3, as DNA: TGTGCCAGCTCGCTCGGGACAGGTGCGGAAGGCTACACCTTC. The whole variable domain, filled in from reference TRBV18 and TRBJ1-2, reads NAGVMQNPRHLVRRRGQEARLRCSPMKGHSHVYWYRQLPEEGLKFMVYLQKENIIDESGMPKERFSAEFPKEGPSILRIQQVVRGDSAAYFCASSLGTGAEGYTFGSGTRLTVV.

CDR3 in amino acids: CASSQFWEGDSGDTQYF. As DNA, the CDR3 is TGCGCCAGCAGCCAGTTTTGGGAGGGAGACTCAGGGGATACGCAGTATTTT. The gene calls are TRBV4-1 and TRBJ2-3, with TRBD2 matching 7 bases. Germline CDR1 reads MGHRA; CDR2 reads YSYEKL. The CDR3 sequence is 17 residues long. Trimming took 3 bases from V and 6 from J; bases not matched to a gene: 15.

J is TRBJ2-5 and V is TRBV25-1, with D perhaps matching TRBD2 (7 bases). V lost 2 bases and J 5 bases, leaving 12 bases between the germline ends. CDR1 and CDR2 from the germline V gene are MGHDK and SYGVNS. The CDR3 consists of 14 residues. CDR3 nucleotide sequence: TGTGCCAGCAGTGAAGAGGGGGAGGGGGAGACCCAGTACTTC. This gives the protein CASSEEGEGETQYF.

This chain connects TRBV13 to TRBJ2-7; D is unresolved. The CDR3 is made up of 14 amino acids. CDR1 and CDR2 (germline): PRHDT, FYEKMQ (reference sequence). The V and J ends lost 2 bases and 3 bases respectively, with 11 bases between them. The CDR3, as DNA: TGTGCCAGCAGCTTAAAGTGGGCCCGCTACGAGCAGTACTTC. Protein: CASSLKWARYEQYF.

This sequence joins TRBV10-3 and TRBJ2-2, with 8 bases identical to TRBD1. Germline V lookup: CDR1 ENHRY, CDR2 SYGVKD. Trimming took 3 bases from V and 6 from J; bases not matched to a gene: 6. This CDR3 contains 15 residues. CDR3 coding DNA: TGTGCCATCAGTGACCATCAGGGGGCAGCCGGGGAGCTGTTTTTT. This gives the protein CAISDHQGAAGELFF.

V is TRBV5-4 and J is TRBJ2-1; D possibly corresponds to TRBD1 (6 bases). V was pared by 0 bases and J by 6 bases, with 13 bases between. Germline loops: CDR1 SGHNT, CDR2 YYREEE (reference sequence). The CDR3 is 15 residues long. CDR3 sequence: CASSLDFSRGNEQFF. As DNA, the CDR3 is TGTGCCAGCAGCTTGGACTTTAGCAGGGGCAATGAGCAGTTCTTC. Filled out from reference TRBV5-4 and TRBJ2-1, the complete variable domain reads ETGVTQSPTHLIKTRGQQVTLRCSSQSGHNTVSWYQQALGQGPQFIFQYYREEENGRGNFPPRFSGLQFPNYSSELNVNALELDDSALYLCASSLDFSRGNEQFFGPGTRLTVL.

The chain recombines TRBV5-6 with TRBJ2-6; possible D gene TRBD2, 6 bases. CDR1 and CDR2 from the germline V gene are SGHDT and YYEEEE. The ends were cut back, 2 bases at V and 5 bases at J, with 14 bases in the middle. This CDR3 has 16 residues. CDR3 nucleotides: TGTGCCAGCAGCTTTCTACGGGGGTGGTGGGCCAACGTCCTGACTTTC. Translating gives CASSFLRGWWANVLTF.

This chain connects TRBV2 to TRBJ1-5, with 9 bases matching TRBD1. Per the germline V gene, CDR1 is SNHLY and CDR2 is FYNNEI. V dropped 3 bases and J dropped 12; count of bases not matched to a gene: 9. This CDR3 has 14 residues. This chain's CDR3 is CASSERGTGRGQHF. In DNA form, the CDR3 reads TGTGCCAGCAGTGAGCGAGGGACAGGGCGCGGCCAGCATTTT.

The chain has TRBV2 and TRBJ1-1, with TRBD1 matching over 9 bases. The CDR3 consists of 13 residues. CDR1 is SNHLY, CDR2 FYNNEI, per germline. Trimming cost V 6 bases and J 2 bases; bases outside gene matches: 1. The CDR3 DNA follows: TGTGCCAGCAGGACAGGGGGTAACACTGAAGCTTTCTTT. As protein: CASRTGGNTEAFF.

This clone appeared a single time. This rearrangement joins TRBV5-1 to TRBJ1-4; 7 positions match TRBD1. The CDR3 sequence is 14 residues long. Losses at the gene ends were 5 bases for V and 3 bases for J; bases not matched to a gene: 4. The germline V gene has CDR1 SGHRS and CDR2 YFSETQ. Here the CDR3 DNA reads TGCGCCAGCAGACAGGGACAGTCTAATGAAAAACTGTTTTTT. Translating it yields CASRQGQSNEKLFF.

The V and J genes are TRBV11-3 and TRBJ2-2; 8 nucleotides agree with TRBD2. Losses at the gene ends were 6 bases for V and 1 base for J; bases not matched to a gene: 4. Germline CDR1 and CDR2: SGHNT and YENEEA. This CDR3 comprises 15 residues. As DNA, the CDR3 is TGTGCCAGCAGGCAGGCGGGGGGGAACACCGGGGAGCTGTTTTTT. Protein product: CASRQAGGNTGELFF.

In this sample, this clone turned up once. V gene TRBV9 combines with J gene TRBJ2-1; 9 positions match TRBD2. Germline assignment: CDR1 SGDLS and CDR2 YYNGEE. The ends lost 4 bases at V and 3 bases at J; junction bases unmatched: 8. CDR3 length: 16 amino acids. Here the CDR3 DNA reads TGTGCCAGCAGCCTCCCGGAGCGGGGGGTCTACAATGAGCAGTTCTTC. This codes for CASSLPERGVYNEQFF.

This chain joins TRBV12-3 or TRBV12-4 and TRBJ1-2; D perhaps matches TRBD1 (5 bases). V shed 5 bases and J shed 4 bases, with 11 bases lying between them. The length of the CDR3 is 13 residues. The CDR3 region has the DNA TGTGCCAGCAGTCGGGACTTTCTCTATGGCTACACCTTC. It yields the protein CASSRDFLYGYTF.

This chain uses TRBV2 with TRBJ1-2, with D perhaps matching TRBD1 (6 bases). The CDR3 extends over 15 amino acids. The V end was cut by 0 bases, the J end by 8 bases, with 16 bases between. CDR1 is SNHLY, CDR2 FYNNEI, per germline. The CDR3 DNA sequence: TGTGCCAGCAGTGAAGCGGCGGGGGGCGCGGGAGGCTACACCTTC. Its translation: CASSEAAGGAGGYTF.

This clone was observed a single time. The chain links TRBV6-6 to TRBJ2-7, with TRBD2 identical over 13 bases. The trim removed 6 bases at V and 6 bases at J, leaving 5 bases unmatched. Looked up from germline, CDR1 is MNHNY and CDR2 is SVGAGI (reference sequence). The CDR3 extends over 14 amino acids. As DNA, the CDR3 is TGTGCCAGCAGACCCGGACTAGCGGGGGCCGAGCAGTACTTC. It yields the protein CASRPGLAGAEQYF.

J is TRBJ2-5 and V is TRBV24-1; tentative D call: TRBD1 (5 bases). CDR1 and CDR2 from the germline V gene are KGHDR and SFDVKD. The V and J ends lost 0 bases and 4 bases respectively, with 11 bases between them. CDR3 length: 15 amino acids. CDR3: CATSDLHDSAETQYF. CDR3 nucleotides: TGTGCCACCAGTGATTTGCATGACAGCGCAGAGACCCAGTACTTC.

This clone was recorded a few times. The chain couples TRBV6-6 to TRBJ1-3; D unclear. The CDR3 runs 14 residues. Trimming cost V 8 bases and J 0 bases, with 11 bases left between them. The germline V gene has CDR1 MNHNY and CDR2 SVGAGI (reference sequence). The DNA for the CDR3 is TGTGCCAGCCGTGGTGGGAGCTCTGGAAACACCATATATTTT. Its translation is CASRGGSSGNTIYF.

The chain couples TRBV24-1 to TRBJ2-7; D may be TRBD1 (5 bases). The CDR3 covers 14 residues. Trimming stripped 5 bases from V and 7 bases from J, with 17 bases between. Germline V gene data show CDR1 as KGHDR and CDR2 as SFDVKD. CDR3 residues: CATSVETVTGEQYF. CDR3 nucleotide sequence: TGTGCCACCAGTGTAGAGACAGTAACAGGTGAGCAGTACTTC.

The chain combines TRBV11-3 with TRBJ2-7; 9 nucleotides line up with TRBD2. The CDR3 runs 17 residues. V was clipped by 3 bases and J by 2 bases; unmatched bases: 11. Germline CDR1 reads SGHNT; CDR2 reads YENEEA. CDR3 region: CASSFHSLAGQAYEQYF. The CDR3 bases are TGTGCCAGCAGCTTCCACTCTCTAGCGGGACAAGCCTACGAGCAGTACTTC.

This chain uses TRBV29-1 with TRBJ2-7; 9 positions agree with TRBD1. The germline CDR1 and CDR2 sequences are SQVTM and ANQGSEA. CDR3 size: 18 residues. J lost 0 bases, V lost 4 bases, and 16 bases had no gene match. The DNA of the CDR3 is TGCAGCGTTGTCTTTGGGACAGGGCGGCTCATGGGCTCCTACGAGCAGTACTTC. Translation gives CSVVFGTGRLMGSYEQYF.

CDR3 residues: CASSALAGGRKDTQYF. The CDR3, as DNA: TGTGCCAGCAGCGCCCTAGCGGGGGGGCGCAAAGATACGCAGTATTTT. The rearrangement uses TRBV9 and TRBJ2-3, with 12 bases aligning to TRBD2. CDR1 and CDR2 (germline): SGDLS, YYNGEE. V lost 3 bases to trimming and J lost 5 bases; unmatched junction nucleotides: 7. The CDR3 has 16 residues.

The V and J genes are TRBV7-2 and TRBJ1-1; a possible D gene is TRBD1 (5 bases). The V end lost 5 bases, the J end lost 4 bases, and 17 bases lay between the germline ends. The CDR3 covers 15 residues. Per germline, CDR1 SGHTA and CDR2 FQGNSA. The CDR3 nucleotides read TGTGCCAGCAGCGCTGGGGGGGGGTCGGCCACTGAAGCTTTCTTT. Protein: CASSAGGGSATEAFF.

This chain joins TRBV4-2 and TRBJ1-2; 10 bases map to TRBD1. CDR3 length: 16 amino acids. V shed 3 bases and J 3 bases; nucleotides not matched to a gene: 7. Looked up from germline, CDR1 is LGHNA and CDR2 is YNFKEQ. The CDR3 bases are TGTGCCAGCAGCCAGGAGGGGACAGGGGCTTACTATGGCTACACCTTC. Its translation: CASSQEGTGAYYGYTF.

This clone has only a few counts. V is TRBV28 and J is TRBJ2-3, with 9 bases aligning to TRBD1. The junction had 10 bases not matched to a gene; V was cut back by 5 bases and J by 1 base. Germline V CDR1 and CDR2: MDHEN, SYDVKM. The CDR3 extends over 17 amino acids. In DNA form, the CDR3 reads TGTGCCAGCAGTCAAGGGGTAGGGACAGGGCGCACAGATACGCAGTATTTT. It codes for CASSQGVGTGRTDTQYF.